The rows below give T cell receptor beta chains drawn from one sample of a study of T-cell memory formation after mild COVID-19. From the 5' RACE reads, TCRdb called clonotypes with MiXCR, one entry per CDR3 protein. The sample has hundreds of thousands of distinct CDR3 sequences, 28% seen once. Sequencing was performed on PBMCs or a T cell subset sorted from them (not recorded which). The source is an adult woman who had mild COVID-19 (a few samples of this study predate the infection). Cell type and time point are not known. Each CDR3 is given with its conserved first and last residue. A D gene is named only where the DNA matches it firmly. For some rows the clone size is stated as once, few or many, or as a class when expanded; others skip it.

-	TRBJ2-1	-	TRBV7-2	CASNRQGGYNEQFF	TGTGCCAGCAACCGACAGGGAGGGTACAATGAGCAGTTCTTC
-	TRBJ1-5	-	TRBV6-5	CASRISEPSNQPQHF	TGTGCCAGCAGAATCAGCGAGCCTAGCAATCAGCCCCAGCATTTT
-	TRBJ2-1	few	TRBV5-1	CASSSARTAHYNEQFF	TGCGCCAGCAGCTCTGCCCGGACAGCCCACTACAATGAGCAGTTCTTC
TRBD2	TRBJ2-2	few	TRBV24-1	CATSGPAGGLNTGELFF	TGTGCCACCAGTGGTCCAGCGGGAGGGCTAAACACCGGGGAGCTGTTTTTT
TRBD2	TRBJ2-5	-	TRBV20-1	CSARRLAGGSGTQYF	TGCAGTGCCAGGAGACTAGCGGGAGGGTCAGGGACCCAGTACTTC
-	TRBJ2-7	-	TRBV20-1	CSAGGAPFYEQYF	TGCAGTGCCGGCGGGGCGCCATTCTACGAGCAGTACTTC
TRBD2	TRBJ2-1	few	TRBV5-1	CASSLAASGRTIAYNEQFF	TGCGCCAGCAGCTTGGCCGCTAGCGGGAGGACCATAGCCTACAATGAGCAGTTCTTC
TRBD1	TRBJ1-5	-	TRBV6-5	CASSPDRGRNQPQHF	TGTGCCAGCAGTCCTGACAGGGGACGCAATCAGCCCCAGCATTTT
-	TRBJ2-1	-	TRBV5-5	CASSLWASSPNEQFF	TGTGCCAGCAGCTTGTGGGCTAGCTCTCCTAATGAGCAGTTCTTC
TRBD2	TRBJ2-5	-	TRBV7-9	CASSKTSGGGETQYF	TGTGCCAGCAGCAAAACTAGCGGGGGCGGTGAGACCCAGTACTTC
-	TRBJ2-5	few	TRBV7-2	CASSLGSWGAGVGTQETQYF	TGTGCCAGCAGCTTAGGAAGTTGGGGGGCCGGTGTAGGGACCCAAGAGACCCAGTACTTC
-	TRBJ2-3	few	TRBV6-5	CASSYRGPPDTQYF	TGTGCCAGCAGTTACCGGGGGCCCCCAGATACGCAGTATTTT
-	TRBJ1-5	few	TRBV20-1	CSARDGREGASQPQHF	TGCAGTGCTAGAGATGGAAGAGAAGGTGCAAGTCAGCCCCAGCATTTT
-	TRBJ2-2	-	TRBV7-3	CASSSGHNTGELFF	TGTGCTAGCAGCTCGGGACACAACACCGGGGAGCTGTTTTTT
-	TRBJ1-2	-	TRBV6-6	CASSRMGRENYGYTF	TGTGCCAGCAGTCGTATGGGGAGAGAAAACTATGGCTACACCTTC
-	TRBJ1-2	few	TRBV25-1	CATLPTGALYGYTF	TGTGCCACCCTTCCGACTGGGGCCCTCTATGGCTACACCTTC
-	TRBJ2-7	few	TRBV7-9	CASSPPASDLYEQYF	TGTGCCAGCAGCCCCCCGGCTAGCGACCTTTACGAGCAGTACTTC
TRBD2	TRBJ2-5	many	TRBV5-1	CASSLVAGGQETQYF	TGTGCCAGCAGCTTAGTAGCGGGAGGGCAAGAGACCCAGTACTTC
-	TRBJ2-1	-	TRBV7-6	CASIGGGLDNEQFF	TGTGCCAGCATAGGAGGGGGCCTTGACAATGAGCAGTTCTTC
TRBD1	TRBJ1-1	few	TRBV20-1	CSAGQGGTEAFF	TGCAGTGCCGGACAGGGGGGGACTGAAGCTTTCTTT
TRBD1	TRBJ2-7	-	TRBV12-3/TRBV12-4	CASSWPGQGYEQYF	TGTGCCAGCAGTTGGCCGGGACAGGGGTACGAGCAGTACTTC
-	TRBJ1-2	-	TRBV7-9	CASSRERATGQGPPSYGYTF	TGTGCCAGCAGCCGAGAACGTGCCACGGGACAAGGACCCCCTTCATATGGCTACACCTTC
-	TRBJ1-1	few	TRBV24-1	CATSGAGTEAFF	TGTGCCACCAGTGGGGCAGGCACTGAAGCTTTCTTT
TRBD1	TRBJ2-7	-	TRBV12-3/TRBV12-4	CASSTGQVNPYEQYF	TGTGCCAGCAGCACTGGACAGGTAAACCCCTACGAGCAGTACTTC
-	TRBJ2-5	-	TRBV2	CASSRVGAQETQYF	TGTGCCAGCAGCCGGGTGGGGGCACAAGAGACCCAGTACTTC
TRBD1	TRBJ1-1	-	TRBV12-3/TRBV12-4	CATYRGVQPEAFF	TGTGCCACCTACAGGGGGGTCCAGCCTGAAGCTTTCTTT
TRBD2	TRBJ2-1	-	TRBV20-1	CSAGLLAGVYNEQFF	TGCAGTGCTGGGTTACTAGCGGGAGTCTACAATGAGCAGTTCTTC
TRBD1	TRBJ2-7	many	TRBV4-1	CASSQAGTGVSYEQYF	TGCGCCAGCAGCCAAGCCGGGACAGGCGTCTCCTACGAGCAGTACTTC
TRBD2	TRBJ2-5	few	TRBV11-2	CASSSGGSGSKETQYF	TGTGCCAGCAGCTCCGGCGGTAGCGGGAGTAAAGAGACCCAGTACTTC
-	TRBJ2-3	-	TRBV7-2	CASSLAGTIGDTQYF	TGTGCCAGCAGCTTAGCCGGGACCATTGGAGATACGCAGTATTTT
-	TRBJ1-4	-	TRBV20-1	CSARGFNEKLFF	TGCAGTGCCAGAGGGTTTAATGAAAAACTGTTTTTT
-	TRBJ2-7	-	TRBV5-4	CASSPGGRFSYEQYF	TGTGCCAGCAGCCCTGGTGGGCGCTTCTCCTACGAGCAGTACTTC
-	TRBJ2-1	-	TRBV2	CASRTDGPRFQFF	TGTGCCAGCAGGACCGACGGACCACGATTTCAGTTCTTC
-	TRBJ2-7	-	TRBV4-3	CASSQDRTDTPYEQYF	TGCGCCAGCAGCCAAGACCGGACAGACACCCCCTACGAGCAGTACTTC
TRBD2	TRBJ2-3	-	TRBV2	CASRSGSGTDTQYF	TGTGCCAGCAGAAGCGGGAGCGGGACAGATACGCAGTATTTT
TRBD1	TRBJ1-2	-	TRBV29-1	CSVGQVSGLYF	TGCAGCGTGGGACAGGTTTCGGGGCTCTACTTC
-	TRBJ2-5	-	TRBV12-3/TRBV12-4	CASSLIPGGTQYF	TGTGCCAGCAGTTTGATCCCCGGGGGGACCCAGTACTTC
-	TRBJ2-7	many	TRBV12-3/TRBV12-4	CASSFSGSSYEQYF	TGTGCCAGCAGTTTTTCCGGTAGCTCCTACGAGCAGTACTTC
TRBD2	TRBJ2-2	many	TRBV5-8	CASSSWTSGSTGELFF	TGTGCCAGCAGCTCCTGGACTAGCGGAAGCACCGGGGAGCTGTTTTTT
-	TRBJ2-1	-	TRBV5-4	CASSPPGSYNEQFF	TGTGCCAGCAGCCCCCCGGGCTCCTACAATGAGCAGTTCTTC
TRBD2	TRBJ2-3	-	TRBV2	CASRGTSGRFDTQYF	TGTGCCAGCAGAGGGACTAGCGGGAGGTTTGATACGCAGTATTTT
-	TRBJ1-1	many	TRBV7-9	CASSLRGLNTEAFF	TGTGCCAGCAGCCTCCGCGGGTTGAACACTGAAGCTTTCTTT
-	TRBJ2-1	-	TRBV30	CAWSAGWQQFF	TGTGCCTGGAGTGCAGGTTGGCAGCAGTTCTTC
-	TRBJ2-7	-	TRBV9	CASSKTVGLSGEQYF	TGTGCCAGCAGCAAGACAGTGGGCTTATCTGGCGAGCAGTACTTC
-	TRBJ1-2	few	TRBV5-1	CASSGSRDIQGYTF	TGCGCCAGCAGCGGGAGCCGGGACATCCAAGGCTACACCTTC